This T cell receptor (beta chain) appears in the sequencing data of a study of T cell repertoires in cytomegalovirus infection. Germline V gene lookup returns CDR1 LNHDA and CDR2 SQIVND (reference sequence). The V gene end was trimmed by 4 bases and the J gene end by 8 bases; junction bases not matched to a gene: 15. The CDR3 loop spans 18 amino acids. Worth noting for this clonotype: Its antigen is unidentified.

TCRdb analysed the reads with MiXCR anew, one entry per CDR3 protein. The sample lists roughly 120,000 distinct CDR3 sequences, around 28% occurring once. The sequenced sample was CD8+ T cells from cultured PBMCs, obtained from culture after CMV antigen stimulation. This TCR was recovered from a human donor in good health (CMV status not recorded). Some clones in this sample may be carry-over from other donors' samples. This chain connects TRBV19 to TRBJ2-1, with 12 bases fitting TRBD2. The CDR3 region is CASSRGDILAGGADEQFF. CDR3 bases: TGTGCCAGTAGTAGAGGTGATATTCTAGCGGGAGGGGCCGATGAGCAGTTCTTC.